The TCR beta chain described here comes from a study of blood T cell repertoires in COVID-19. In the study overall: Sites across the United States, Italy and Spain contributed samples from acute and convalescent COVID-19. Nucleic acid was either cDNA or gDNA, and it came from T cells, B-cell-depleted T cells, or PBMCs.

Libraries were prepared by immunoSEQ multiplex PCR; TCRdb keeps only in-frame clonotypes and omits some of them. The sample holds around 480,000 clones, 70% to 90% seen once. Germline loops: CDR1 GTSNPN, CDR2 SVGIG (reference sequence). This CDR3 is built from 17 residues. V dropped 4 bases and J dropped 2 bases, with 20 bases sitting between them. The TCR comes from a woman in her forties or fifties with COVID-19, enrolled during active disease. Material for sequencing was peripheral blood. The rearrangement links TRBV30 to TRBJ1-4, with D possibly TRBD1 on 5 matching bases. The CDR3 bases are TGTGCCTGGATTGGTCAGGGAACCGGGACTACTAATGAAAAACTGTTTTTT. Translation: CAWIGQGTGTTNEKLFF.